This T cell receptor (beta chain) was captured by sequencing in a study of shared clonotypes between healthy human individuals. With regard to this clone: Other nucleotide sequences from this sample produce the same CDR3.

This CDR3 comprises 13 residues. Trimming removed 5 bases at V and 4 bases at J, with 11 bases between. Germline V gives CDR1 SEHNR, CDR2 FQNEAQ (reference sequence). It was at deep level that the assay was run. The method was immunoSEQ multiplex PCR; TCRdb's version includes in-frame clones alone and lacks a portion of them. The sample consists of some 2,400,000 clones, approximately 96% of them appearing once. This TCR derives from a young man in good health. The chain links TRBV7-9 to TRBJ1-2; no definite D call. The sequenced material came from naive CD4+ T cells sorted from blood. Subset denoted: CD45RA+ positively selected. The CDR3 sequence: CASSPGRFYGYTF. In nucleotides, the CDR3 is TGTGCCAGCAGCCCCGGACGGTTCTATGGCTACACCTTC. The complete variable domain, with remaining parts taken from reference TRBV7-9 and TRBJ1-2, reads DTGVSQNPRHKITKRGQNVTFRCDPISEHNRLYWYRQTLGQGPEFLTYFQNEAQLEKSRLLSDRFSAERPKGSFSTLEIQRTEQGDSAMYLCASSPGRFYGYTFGSGTRLTVV.